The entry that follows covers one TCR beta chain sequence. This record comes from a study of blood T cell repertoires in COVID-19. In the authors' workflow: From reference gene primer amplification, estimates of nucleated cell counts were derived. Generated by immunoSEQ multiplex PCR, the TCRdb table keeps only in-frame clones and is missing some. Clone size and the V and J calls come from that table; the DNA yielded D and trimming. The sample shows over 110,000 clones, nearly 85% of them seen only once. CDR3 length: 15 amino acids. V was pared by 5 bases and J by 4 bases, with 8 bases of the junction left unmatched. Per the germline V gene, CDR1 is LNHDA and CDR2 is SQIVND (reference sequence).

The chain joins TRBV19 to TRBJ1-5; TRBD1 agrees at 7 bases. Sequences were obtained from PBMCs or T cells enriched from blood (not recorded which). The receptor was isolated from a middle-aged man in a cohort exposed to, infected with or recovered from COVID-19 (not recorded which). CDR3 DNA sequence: TGTGCCAGTAGTCCCGGGGCAGGGGGGAATCAGCCCCAGCATTTT. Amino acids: CASSPGAGGNQPQHF.